The TCR beta chain under discussion was sequenced for a study of OX40 agonist ivuxolimab in advanced cancers. Across the whole study: Earlier anti-PD-1, anti-PD-L1 or anti-CTLA-4 therapy was permitted; over 35% had received some. Three patients, one with hepatocellular carcinoma and two with cutaneous melanoma, achieved partial responses.

This clone appeared once. Some clones are missing from TCRdb's copy, which holds only in-frame ones; the method was immunoSEQ multiplex PCR. The sample consists of around 68,000 clones, more than 70% of them appearing once. Blood sampling took place at baseline, cycle 4 day 1, and cycle 7 day 1. The CDR3 has 14 residues. Germline V CDR1 and CDR2: LNHDA, SQIVND (reference sequence). This sample comprised CD4+ or CD8+ T cells sorted from blood, obtained in a trial of the OX40 agonist ivuxolimab. The chain employs TRBV19 and TRBJ1-3; D is possibly TRBD1 (6 bases). The J call may be wrong; the DNA end is better matched by TRBJ2-2. The origin of this receptor is an adult with an advanced solid tumor such as melanoma, head and neck, liver or kidney cancer. The DNA for the CDR3 is TGTGCCAGTAGTCCAACAGGGTCCGCCGGGGAGCTGTTTTTT. Translated: CASSPTGSAGELFF.